The 17 T cell receptor beta chains below all came from one sample that was sequenced in a study of glioma-infiltrating T cells after dendritic cell vaccination. Only in-frame clones appear in the TCRdb table, and some are missing; sequencing was by immunoSEQ multiplex PCR. In the table there are tens of thousands of clones, about four fifths of which are singletons. The material was blood, obtained before dendritic cell vaccination. All receptors derive from a human donor with glioblastoma.

The chain has TRBV5-1 and TRBJ2-5; TRBD1 matches 7 bases. V gave up 3 bases and J gave up 5 bases; unmatched junction bases: 4. The CDR3 has 13 amino acids. Germline values: CDR1 SGHRS, CDR2 YFSETQ. The CDR3 coding sequence is TGCGCCAGCAGCTCTGGGACAGACGAGACCCAGTACTTC. It is translated as CASSSGTDETQYF.

The gene calls are TRBV11-2 and TRBJ2-3; possibly TRBD2 for D (5 bases). Germline values: CDR1 SGHAT, CDR2 FQNNGV. V lost 2 bases, J lost 6 bases, and 12 bases lay in between. The CDR3 has 14 residues. CDR3 sequence: CASSLLVSADTQYF. In DNA form, the CDR3 reads TGTGCCAGCAGCTTATTGGTTAGCGCGGATACGCAGTATTTT. Complete variable domain (other parts from reference TRBV11-2 and TRBJ2-3): EAGVAQSPRYKIIEKRQSVAFWCNPISGHATLYWYQQILGQGPKLLIQFQNNGVVDDSQLPKDRFSAERLKGVDSTLKIQPAKLEDSAVYLCASSLLVSADTQYFGPGTRLTVL.

The V and J genes are TRBV5-6 and TRBJ2-7; TRBD1 aligns across 8 bases. Germline assignment: CDR1 SGHDT and CDR2 YYEEEE. This CDR3 has 14 residues. V was clipped by 1 base and J by 3 bases; unmatched bases: 3. Here the CDR3 DNA reads TGTGCCAGCAGCTTGCAGGGGGCGGGCTACGAGCAGTACTTC. Protein product: CASSLQGAGYEQYF.

The chain links TRBV5-4 to TRBJ2-5; 8 bases are shared with TRBD1. V gave up 4 bases and J gave up 6 bases; unmatched junction bases: 8. This CDR3 has 14 amino acids. Germline V lookup: CDR1 SGHNT, CDR2 YYREEE (reference sequence). The CDR3 DNA follows: TGTGCCAGCAGCCCTACAGGGGGTCTGAAGACCCAGTACTTC. Residues: CASSPTGGLKTQYF.

This clone was detected only a few times. The chain recombines TRBV2 with TRBJ2-3, with D perhaps matching TRBD1 (6 bases). Trimming removed 5 bases from V and 2 bases from J, with 11 bases in between. The CDR3 is 14 amino acids. Germline assignment: CDR1 SNHLY and CDR2 FYNNEI. The CDR3: CASSLGTLTDTQYF. DNA for the CDR3: TGTGCCAGCAGTCTCGGGACACTCACAGATACGCAGTATTTT.

The gene calls are TRBV5-3 and TRBJ1-1; D perhaps matches TRBD1 (5 bases). TRBV5-3 is an ORF, with its function uncertain. Between the trimmed V and J ends, which lost 2 bases and 6 bases, there was a span of 14 bases. The CDR3 spans 14 residues. The CDR3 loop reads CARSLWAAGPEAFF. DNA of the CDR3: TGTGCCAGAAGCTTATGGGCAGCGGGGCCTGAAGCTTTCTTT.

This chain links TRBV7-2 with TRBJ2-7, with 13 bases fitting TRBD2. In germline, CDR1 is SGHTA, CDR2 FQGNSA. This CDR3 is built from 17 residues. The ends lost 6 bases at V and 3 bases at J; junction bases unmatched: 11. The CDR3 nucleotides are TGTGCCAGCAGTACAACTAGCGGGGGGGCGAAGTTCTACGAGCAGTACTTC. Its protein product is CASSTTSGGAKFYEQYF.

The rearrangement joins TRBV29-1 to TRBJ1-3; possible D gene TRBD1, 6 bases. CDR1 is SQVTM, CDR2 ANQGSEA, per germline. CDR3 length: 11 residues. Trimming pared 7 bases from V and 4 bases from J, leaving 8 bases between. The CDR3 loop reads CSAGQGNTIYF. CDR3 sequence (DNA): TGCAGCGCCGGACAGGGAAACACCATATATTTT.

This chain connects TRBV29-1 to TRBJ2-7; perhaps TRBD2 as D (6 bases). The ends were cut back, 4 bases at V and 8 bases at J, with 18 bases in the middle. The germline V gene has CDR1 SQVTM and CDR2 ANQGSEA. The length of the CDR3 is 13 residues. The CDR3 protein is CSVGQRLGEQQYF. The CDR3, as DNA: TGCAGCGTTGGTCAGAGACTAGGAGAACAGCAGTACTTC.

V gene TRBV5-1 combines with J gene TRBJ2-1; unclear D gene. Trimming cost V 2 bases and J 4 bases, with 10 bases left between them. The CDR3 totals 14 residues. The germline CDR1 and CDR2 sequences are SGHRS and YFSETQ. CDR3 bases: TGCGCCAGCAGCTTATTCCCAGATTACAATGAGCAGTTCTTC. The encoded protein is CASSLFPDYNEQFF.

This clone is a singleton in its sample. The chain employs TRBV10-3 and TRBJ1-1; D uncertain. The CDR3 extends over 13 amino acids. Per the germline V gene, CDR1 is ENHRY and CDR2 is SYGVKD. Trimming took 6 bases from V and 0 from J, leaving 8 bases between them. This CDR3 reads CAIREDMNTEAFF. The CDR3, as DNA: TGTGCCATCAGGGAAGACATGAACACTGAAGCTTTCTTT.

V is TRBV5-6 and J is TRBJ2-7; D unclear. V lost 4 bases to trimming and J lost 2 bases, with 7 bases between them. The CDR3 has 12 amino acids. Germline values: CDR1 SGHDT, CDR2 YYEEEE. The CDR3 region has the DNA TGTGCCAGCAGCCTTCACACCTACGAGCAGTACTTC. Amino acids: CASSLHTYEQYF. Full variable domain (outside the CDR3, taken from reference TRBV5-6 and TRBJ2-7): DAGVTQSPTHLIKTRGQQVTLRCSPKSGHDTVSWYQQALGQGPQFIFQYYEEEERQRGNFPDRFSGHQFPNYSSELNVNALLLGDSALYLCASSLHTYEQYFGPGTRLTVT.

The V and J genes are TRBV18 and TRBJ2-7; 8 bases map to TRBD1. CDR3 size: 16 residues. Germline V CDR1 and CDR2: KGHSH, LQKENI. Unmatched junction bases numbered 13, after V lost 6 bases and J lost 3 bases. For the CDR3, the DNA is TGTGCCAGCTCCATGGGAAGTCAGGGGGCCAACTACGAGCAGTACTTC. Amino acid sequence: CASSMGSQGANYEQYF.

The chain is built from TRBV4-1 and TRBJ1-3; D remains unclear. The CDR3 is 14 amino acids. Germline lookup yields CDR1 MGHRA and CDR2 YSYEKL. V was clipped by 4 bases and J by 6 bases, with 13 bases between them. The CDR3 DNA is TGCGCCAGCAGCCTAAGATTGGGCGAAAACACCATATATTTT. It is translated as CASSLRLGENTIYF.

Only one count was recorded for this clone. In the same sample, other DNA sequences code for this CDR3. The J gene is TRBJ1-1, the V gene TRBV19; TRBD1 is a possible D gene (5 bases). This CDR3 spans 13 amino acids. Trimming took 4 bases from V and 1 from J, leaving 7 bases between them. Germline CDR1 reads LNHDA; CDR2 reads SQIVND (reference sequence). CDR3: CASSTTGNTEAFF. The CDR3 coding sequence is TGTGCCAGTAGTACTACAGGGAACACTGAAGCTTTCTTT.

CDR3 protein: CASIEDSQNIQYF. CDR3 in DNA: TGTGCCAGCATCGAGGACAGTCAAAACATTCAGTACTTC. The J gene is TRBJ2-4, the V gene TRBV2; a weak D match, TRBD1 (6 bases). In germline, CDR1 is SNHLY, CDR2 FYNNEI. This CDR3 is 13 amino acids long. Trimming left V 7 bases short and J 5 bases short, with 12 bases between.

This rearrangement joins TRBV5-6 to TRBJ1-2; no reliable D call. Germline V gives CDR1 SGHDT, CDR2 YYEEEE. V gave up 2 bases and J gave up 4 bases, with 21 bases separating them. The CDR3 has 17 amino acids. The CDR3 region has the DNA TGTGCCAGCAGCTTTGAGCGGGCCGTCGGGGTCCCCTATGGCTACACCTTC. Protein: CASSFERAVGVPYGYTF.